This T cell receptor beta chain was profiled in a study of cytomegalovirus exposure and HLA in healthy donors. Study-level points and caveats: Sequencing had likely introduced a cluster of highly shared sequence variants as an artifact. A previous analysis found most TCR beta V segments productive roughly 87% or roughly 30% of the time.

On this clone itself: Antigen unknown.

The study ran its PCR with 60 Vbeta and 13 Jbeta primers. As originally analysed: Counted up in a later analysis, unique TCR beta chains came to 65 million to 100 million, with around 11 million shared. Some clones are missing from TCRdb's copy, which holds only in-frame ones; the method was immunoSEQ multiplex PCR. The V and J calls and clone size come from that table; D and trimming were worked out from the DNA. The sample lists around 92,000 clones, about 80% occurring once. The CDR3 length is 15 residues. Looked up from germline, CDR1 is ENHRY and CDR2 is SYGVKD. The germline V and J ends were trimmed by 0 bases and 9 bases, with 15 bases remaining between them.

This receptor was identified in a man in his sixties in good health and CMV-seropositive. The gene calls are TRBV10-3 and TRBJ1-5; D is unclear. Sequenced material: PBMCs. For the CDR3, the DNA is TGTGCCATCAGTGAGTCTGTTTCAGGCTCTTGGCCCCAGCATTTT. As protein: CAISESVSGSWPQHF.